This T cell receptor beta chain is drawn from a study of tumor and adjacent non-tumor tissue in lung cancer (dated 2018 in TCRdb). The study in broad terms: The cohort included 12 adenocarcinoma, a couple of squamous cell carcinoma and 1 small cell lung cancer patients. Among the approximately 15 patients, ages ranged from roughly 30 to 76 years, 10 were men and 5 were women, and disease was TNM stage I to III. The study compared bulk TCRbeta repertoires from lung tumor tissue and matched distant non-tumor lung tissue of some 14 lung cancer patients. Sequencing produced around 130,000,000 productive TCRbeta reads in total, an average of approximately 4 million reads per sample. Approximately 31 paired specimens, one tumor and one normal lung sample per patient, were profiled by TCRbeta CDR3 sequencing.

RNA was isolated from bulk, unsorted tissue, and RNA quality was assessed with a NanoDrop ND-1000 and an Agilent 2100. Newly diagnosed lung cancer patients without prior chemotherapy who had been admitted for thoracic surgery in China between August and November 2014 were enrolled as donors. The study excluded patients who had received radiotherapy or chemotherapy before or who had another cancer at the same time. Pieces of surgical tissue measuring about 1-2 cm3 were kept in RNAlater solution and stored at -80 degrees C until use. Findings and caveats that apply to the study as a whole: The top 100 clones made up a significantly larger cumulative share of the repertoire in normal lung than in tumor tissue. Tumor tissue showed significantly greater TCR diversity (inverse Simpson) than normal lung tissue (approximately 400 vs 170, P = 0.0075, Mann-Whitney U test). Younger patients had significantly higher TCR diversity, and higher tumor TCR diversity was associated with shorter overall and disease-free survival. Peripheral blood was not sequenced, so blood TCRbeta repertoires in these lung cancer patients were not examined. Neither the sequencing platform nor unique molecular identifiers are named or mentioned anywhere in the methods. The cohort had only 15 patients, and the authors noted that larger samples and more detailed clinical data are needed.

The CDR3 starts with the cysteine, ends with the phenylalanine, and has 15 residues. Only the CDR3 part of the read is kept: 45 bases, read in frame from the first base. The germline V gene (reference sequence) gives CDR1 as WNHNN and CDR2 as SYGVQD. Deletion took 4 bases off V and 2 bases off J, with a span of 14 bases between the germline ends. This clonotype was seen many times. The specificity of this receptor is unknown. There are no base qualities to consult, and no much larger clone falls within one base. Library preparation used multiplex PCR. The sample was run on an Illumina HiSeq 2500. TCRbeta libraries were built by three rounds of nested PCR using primers (Table S4), following protocols modified from ARM-PCR. Before sequencing, PCR products of 200-500 bp were excised from the gel and purified with the QIAquick gel extraction kit. In the authors' own workflow: Trimmomatic was used to clean the reads, FLASH was used to merge the reads into complete CDR3 sequences, and MiTCR was used to assign the reads to V(D)J germline segments. Clonal diversity was computed as the inverse Simpson's index with VDJtools. A read counted as productive if the sequence was in-frame and lacked a premature stop codon. TCRdb redid the processing of the public reads, applying fastp at Q25 and MiXCR, and retained in-frame beta chains. Rows with one shared CDR3 protein collapse into an entry with the most common genes and DNA. None of the V and J calls come from the authors' own analysis; TCRdb made them. Across this sample there are 200,000 to 250,000 distinct CDR3 sequences, with 60% to 75% seen only once. The ten largest make up less than 25% of the sample.

The sample comprised lung tumor tissue. The TCR comes from a man aged 55-75 years with non-small cell lung cancer. The sequence links TRBV10-1 to TRBJ2-5; a weak D assignment points to TRBD1 (5 bases agree). The DNA sequence is as follows: TGCGCCAGCAGTGGGATCCAGGGAACACAAGAGACCCAGTACTTC. The translation is CASSGIQGTQETQYF.